This note documents a single TCR beta chain sequence. Its specificity is not known. This entry belongs to a study of CD8 T cells in ankylosing spondylitis. Study findings and constraints: The disease-linked clones had a CD8+ phenotype and low blood frequencies. The study identified a TCR beta motif of fewer than 10 highly homologous variants that appeared characteristic of ankylosing spondylitis blood.

The CDR3 consists of 13 residues. Germline values: CDR1 LGHDT, CDR2 YNNKEL (reference sequence). Between the trimmed V and J ends, which lost 0 bases and 7 bases, there was a span of 8 bases. TCRdb called the 5' RACE reads again in MiXCR, with one record for every CDR3 protein. The sample lists about 840,000 distinct CDR3 sequences; approximately 12% were seen once. The source is a male donor with ankylosing spondylitis. The chain has TRBV3-1 and TRBJ2-3; D gene uncertain. Sequenced sample: blood, either unsorted or a sorted T cell fraction (not recorded which). This chain's CDR3 is CASSQELGNTQYF. CDR3 in DNA: TGTGCCAGCAGCCAAGAGCTAGGGAATACGCAGTATTTT.